This T cell receptor (beta chain) was sequenced for a study of blood T cell repertoires in COVID-19. Whole-study context: Two negative PCRs, clearance, or symptom resolution had been documented for recovered Cohort 3 donors. PBMCs, B-cell-depleted T cells, or T cells provided the cDNA or gDNA that made up the material.

The CDR3 sequence is 16 residues long. J gave up 5 bases and V 0 bases, and 5 bases lay outside the gene matches. CDR1 is LNHNV and CDR2 is YYDKDF in the germline V gene (reference sequence). Produced via immunoSEQ multiplex PCR; TCRdb's table is partial and in-frame only. This sample has roughly 160,000 clones, with about 80% found just once. Cohorts were based on clinical histories the participants reported. The sequencing input was PBMCs or T cells enriched from blood (not recorded which). V gene TRBV15 combines with J gene TRBJ2-2, with TRBD1 identical over 8 bases. This TCR derives from a woman in her 70s in a cohort exposed to, infected with or recovered from COVID-19 (not recorded which). CDR3 nucleotides: TGTGCCACCAGCAGAGATCAGGGGGCGATAACCGGGGAGCTGTTTTTT. Translating gives CATSRDQGAITGELFF.